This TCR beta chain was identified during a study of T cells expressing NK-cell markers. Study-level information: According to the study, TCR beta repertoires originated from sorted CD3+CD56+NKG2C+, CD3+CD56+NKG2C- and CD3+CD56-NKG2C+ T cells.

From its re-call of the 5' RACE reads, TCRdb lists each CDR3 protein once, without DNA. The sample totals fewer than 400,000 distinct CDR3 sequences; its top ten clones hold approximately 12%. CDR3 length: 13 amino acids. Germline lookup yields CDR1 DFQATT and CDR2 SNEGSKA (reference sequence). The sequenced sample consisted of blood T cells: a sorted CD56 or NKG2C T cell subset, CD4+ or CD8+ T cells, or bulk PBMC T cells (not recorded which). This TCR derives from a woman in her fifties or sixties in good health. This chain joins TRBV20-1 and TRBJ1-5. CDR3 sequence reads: CSARARLNQPQHF.